The 9 T cell receptor beta chains in this list originate from one sample, sequenced in a study of vaccination effects on CD4 cells after COVID-19 (dated by TCRdb to 2022 to 2024). Libraries were prepared through the immunoSEQ multiplex PCR assay. TCRdb stores this immuneACCESS table with in-frame sequences only. Part of the clones is absent; in the studies checked, under half of the shortfall reflects unresolved V genes, and no reason is known for the rest. For this sample there are over 45,000 clones; roughly three quarters appear just once. The ten largest clonotypes hold around 6.3% of the sample. After about 9 days of culture, CD4+ T cells were isolated with the EasySep CD4+ T cell isolation kit. Two doses of either the BNT162b2 or the mRNA-1273 mRNA SARS-CoV-2 vaccine were administered to participants. The antigens these receptors bind are not known. This specimen consisted of CD4+ T cells from PBMCs cultured without peptide, obtained after COVID-19 vaccination. The receptors come from a human donor who received a COVID-19 vaccine.

The chain links TRBV19 to TRBJ2-3; D assignment may be TRBD1 or TRBD2 (6 bases each). Germline CDR1 LNHDA, CDR2 SQIVND (reference sequence). V dropped 5 bases and J dropped 2 bases, with 11 bases sitting between them. CDR3 length: 14 residues. Here the CDR3 reads CASSAGQLTDTQYF. CDR3 nucleotides: TGTGCCAGTAGTGCGGGACAACTCACAGATACGCAGTATTTT.

The chain has TRBV11-2 and TRBJ2-1; D gene ambiguous. The CDR3 runs 12 residues. Trimming shortened V by 2 bases and J by 7 bases, and 6 bases separated the two germline ends. From germline, CDR1 is SGHAT and CDR2 FQNNGV. CDR3 sequence (DNA): TGTGCCAGCAGCTTATTTAAGAATGAGCAGTTCTTC. It codes for CASSLFKNEQFF.

The rearrangement uses TRBV2 and TRBJ1-5; D is uncertain. The CDR3 is 13 amino acids. Germline CDR1 SNHLY, CDR2 FYNNEI. V shed 1 base and J shed 3 bases, with 4 bases lying between them. In DNA, the CDR3 is TGTGCCAGCAGTGAAGGATCCAATCAGCCCCAGCATTTT. Its protein is CASSEGSNQPQHF.

V gene TRBV19 combines with J gene TRBJ1-3; D perhaps matches TRBD1 (5 bases). V gave up 5 bases and J gave up 0 bases, with 14 bases separating them. CDR1 and CDR2 (germline): LNHDA, SQIVND (reference sequence). This CDR3 has 16 residues. Here the CDR3 DNA reads TGTGCCAGTAGTCTTTCCGCGACAGTCTCTGGAAACACCATATATTTT. It codes for CASSLSATVSGNTIYF. The complete variable domain, with remaining parts taken from reference TRBV19 and TRBJ1-3, reads DGGITQSPKYLFRKEGQNVTLSCEQNLNHDAMYWYRQDPGQGLRLIYYSQIVNDFQKGDIAEGYSVSREKKESFPLTVTSAQKNPTAFYLCASSLSATVSGNTIYFGEGSWLTVV.

This clone is termed medium-sized. The V call is TRBV5-4, the J call TRBJ2-2; D not resolved. The germline CDR1 and CDR2 sequences are SGHNT and YYREEE (reference sequence). The CDR3 totals 15 residues. Trimming cost V 0 bases and J 8 bases, with 14 bases left between them. For the CDR3, the DNA is TGTGCCAGCAGCTTGGAGGGCTTCCAAGGTGGGGAGCTGTTTTTT. Its translation: CASSLEGFQGGELFF.

The rearrangement joins TRBV20-1 to TRBJ2-7, with D unclear. CDR1 is DFQATT and CDR2 is SNEGSKA in the germline V gene (reference sequence). V was clipped by 4 bases and J by 2 bases, with 6 bases between them. This CDR3 spans 11 amino acids. CDR3 protein: CSAIKTYEQYF. In DNA form, the CDR3 reads TGCAGTGCTATCAAAACCTACGAGCAGTACTTC.

This chain uses TRBV10-1 with TRBJ2-3, with D perhaps matching TRBD1 (5 bases). V dropped 3 bases and J dropped 0 bases, with 10 bases sitting between them. Looked up from germline, CDR1 is WNHNN and CDR2 is SYGVQD (reference sequence). The CDR3 has 15 residues. The CDR3 nucleotides are TGCGCCAGCAGTGAAGACAGTTCTAGCACAGATACGCAGTATTTT. Amino acid sequence: CASSEDSSSTDTQYF.

The chain combines TRBV7-9 with TRBJ2-7; 8 nucleotides agree with TRBD1. The CDR3 spans 14 residues. V shed 4 bases and J 9 bases; nucleotides not matched to a gene: 11. Germline V lookup: CDR1 SEHNR, CDR2 FQNEAQ (reference sequence). CDR3 loop: CASSSDRAPLGQYF. In DNA form, the CDR3 reads TGTGCCAGCAGCTCGGACAGGGCCCCCCTAGGGCAGTACTTC.

This clone was recorded only once. The chain uses TRBV29-1 and TRBJ1-3; no clear D. Germline lookup yields CDR1 SQVTM and CDR2 ANQGSEA. CDR3 length equals 13 residues. Trimming took 4 bases from V and 2 from J, leaving 9 bases between them. The CDR3 loop reads CSVGRGTGNTIYF. DNA of the CDR3: TGCAGCGTTGGACGGGGAACTGGAAACACCATATATTTT.